This T cell receptor (beta chain) was captured in a study of blood T cell repertoires in COVID-19. About the study: The samples span acute and convalescent COVID-19 from the United States, Italy and Spain. T cells, B-cell-depleted T cells, or PBMCs supplied cDNA or gDNA.

The V segment lost 5 bases and the J segment 4 bases; nucleotides outside the gene matches: 8. Germline CDR1 and CDR2: SGHTA and FQGNSA. The CDR3 covers 15 residues. This clone was recorded once. Using immunoSEQ multiplex PCR, the repertoire was profiled, and TCRdb retains in-frame clones only, with some absent. The table shows 75,000 to 90,000 clones, with 70% to 90% occurring only once. The chain employs TRBV7-2 and TRBJ1-3; the match to TRBD1 covers 7 bases. Sequenced material: peripheral blood. This clonotype was sampled from a man at least 80 years old with active or convalescent COVID-19. The CDR3 here is CASSGNRGPGNTIYF. The CDR3 DNA reads TGTGCCAGCAGCGGAAACAGGGGCCCGGGAAACACCATATATTTT.